Listed below are T cell receptor beta chains from one sample, sequenced in a study of blood T cell repertoires in COVID-19. TCRdb's copy holds only in-frame clones and misses some; the assay was immunoSEQ multiplex PCR. The sample lists 100,000 or so clones; about 72% were seen once. Input material: peripheral blood. The receptors derive from a man in his 60s with active or convalescent COVID-19. CDR3s include the opening cysteine and the closing phenylalanine or tryptophan. D genes are given only for firm matches. For some rows the clone size is stated as once, few or many, or as a class when expanded; others skip it.

j_call	d_call	clone_size	v_call	cdr3_aa	cdr3_nt
TRBJ2-1	.	once	TRBV11-2	CASSPRFSYNEQFF	TGTGCCAGCAGCCCTAGATTCTCCTACAATGAGCAGTTCTTC
TRBJ2-7	TRBD2	once	TRBV6-1	CASSEGLADTYEQYF	TGTGCCAGCAGTGAAGGACTAGCGGATACCTACGAGCAGTACTTC
TRBJ2-2	.	.	TRBV7-7	CASSFSLAVNTGELFF	TGTGCCAGCAGCTTCTCACTAGCCGTAAACACCGGGGAGCTGTTTTTT
TRBJ2-1	TRBD2	.	TRBV5-4	CASSFRTSGRNEQFF	TGTGCCAGCAGCTTCCGGACTAGCGGGAGGAATGAGCAGTTCTTC
TRBJ2-3	TRBD1	few	TRBV28	CASSSGQGLIDTDTQYF	TGTGCCAGCAGTTCCGGACAGGGCCTTATAGACACAGATACGCAGTATTTT
TRBJ2-1	TRBD2	.	TRBV18	CASSPLTPQRERGNEQFF	TGTGCCAGCTCACCACTGACCCCGCAGCGGGAGAGGGGGAATGAGCAGTTCTTC
TRBJ1-1	.	few	TRBV7-8	CASSLAARGNTEAFF	TGTGCCAGCAGCTTAGCCGCCAGGGGGAACACTGAAGCTTTCTTT
TRBJ1-1	TRBD1	.	TRBV5-5	CASSLATTGINTEAFF	TGTGCCAGCAGCTTGGCCACGACAGGGATTAACACTGAAGCTTTCTTT
TRBJ2-1	TRBD2	.	TRBV11-3	CASSSLAGESSYNEQFF	TGTGCCAGCAGCTCTTTAGCGGGAGAGAGCTCCTACAATGAGCAGTTCTTC
TRBJ1-2	TRBD1	.	TRBV19	CASSLSTGGAYGYTF	TGTGCCAGTAGTCTCTCGACAGGGGGAGCCTATGGCTACACCTTC
TRBJ2-6	.	few	TRBV5-1	CASSLRSTGANVLTF	TGCGCCAGCAGCTTGAGGAGCACTGGGGCCAACGTCCTGACTTTC
TRBJ1-3	.	few	TRBV18	CASSSIGGGPSGNTIYF	TGTGCCAGCTCATCGATTGGGGGCGGCCCCTCTGGAAACACCATATATTTT
TRBJ2-5	.	.	TRBV3-1/TRBV3-2	CASSQDAGQTWETQYF	TGTGCCAGCAGCCAAGATGCAGGGCAAACATGGGAGACCCAGTACTTC
TRBJ2-2	.	.	TRBV7-3	CASSPIITGELFF	TGTGCCAGCAGCCCTATTATCACCGGGGAGCTGTTTTTT
TRBJ1-1	.	.	TRBV19	CASNKAGAPTPEAFF	TGTGCCAGTAATAAGGCGGGGGCCCCTACCCCTGAAGCTTTCTTT
TRBJ2-1	TRBD1	.	TRBV7-8	CASSSKLGQVYNEQFF	TGTGCCAGCAGCTCAAAGTTAGGACAGGTTTACAATGAGCAGTTCTTC
TRBJ1-5	.	.	TRBV10-3	CAISVGSRNQPQHF	TGTGCCATCAGTGTGGGCAGCCGCAATCAGCCCCAGCATTTT
TRBJ1-5	.	.	TRBV29-1	CSVAVGSGGNQPQHF	TGCAGCGTAGCGGTGGGGAGCGGAGGCAATCAGCCCCAGCATTTT
TRBJ2-3	TRBD1	.	TRBV6-5	CASSQTGERTDTQYF	TGTGCCAGCAGTCAAACAGGGGAACGTACAGATACGCAGTATTTT
TRBJ2-7	TRBD2	.	TRBV19	CASSSSGGAYEQYF	TGTGCCAGTAGCTCTAGCGGGGGCGCCTACGAGCAGTACTTC
TRBJ1-5	.	.	TRBV30	CAWSLDINQPQHF	TGTGCCTGGAGTCTGGACATCAATCAGCCCCAGCATTTT
TRBJ2-1	TRBD2	.	TRBV5-4	CASGPGGRAYNEQFF	TGTGCCAGCGGGCCGGGCGGGAGAGCCTACAATGAGCAGTTCTTC
TRBJ1-4	TRBD1	.	TRBV5-1	CASSSNARGPNEKLFF	TGCGCCAGCAGCTCAAATGCCAGGGGGCCGAATGAAAAACTGTTTTTT
TRBJ1-6	TRBD1	.	TRBV7-9	CASSLRETGPNSPLHF	TGTGCCAGCAGCTTAAGGGAGACAGGGCCTAATTCACCCCTCCACTTT
TRBJ1-4	TRBD1	.	TRBV5-5	CASSLRGDRVEKLFF	TGTGCCAGCAGCTTGCGAGGGGACAGGGTTGAAAAACTGTTTTTT
TRBJ2-3	.	.	TRBV5-1	CASTRLPSTDTQYF	TGCGCCAGCACCAGACTACCTAGCACAGATACGCAGTATTTT
TRBJ1-5	TRBD1	.	TRBV7-7	CASSPDREEGYSNQPQHF	TGTGCCAGCAGCCCTGACAGGGAAGAGGGGTATAGCAATCAGCCCCAGCATTTT
TRBJ2-7	.	.	TRBV28	CASSPAYEQYF	TGTGCCAGCAGTCCCGCCTACGAGCAGTACTTC
TRBJ2-2	.	.	TRBV10-2	CASSSPLGELFF	TGCGCCAGCAGTAGCCCTCTTGGGGAGCTGTTTTTT
TRBJ1-2	TRBD1	.	TRBV3-1/TRBV3-2	CASSQTLTGVYGYTF	TGTGCCAGCAGCCAGACCCTGACAGGGGTCTATGGCTACACCTTC
TRBJ1-4	.	.	TRBV5-4	CASSPRSQTGEEKLFF	TGTGCCAGCAGCCCCAGGTCGCAGACGGGGGAGGAAAAACTGTTTTTT
TRBJ2-1	.	.	TRBV24-1	CATSDPRRFTGEQFF	TGTGCCACCAGTGATCCTCGCCGATTTACCGGTGAGCAGTTCTTC
TRBJ1-1	TRBD1	.	TRBV28	CASSLTGDYTEAFF	TGTGCCAGCAGTTTAACAGGGGACTACACTGAAGCTTTCTTT
TRBJ1-3	.	.	TRBV5-1	CASSLATGSSGNTIYF	TGCGCCAGCAGCTTGGCCACAGGGTCCTCTGGAAACACCATATATTTT
TRBJ2-4	.	.	TRBV7-2	CASSPGGGGLAKNIQYF	TGTGCCAGCAGCCCCGGAGGGGGGGGACTAGCCAAAAACATTCAGTACTTC
TRBJ1-5	.	.	TRBV6-5	CASSYSKNQPQHF	TGTGCCAGCAGTTACTCTAAAAATCAGCCCCAGCATTTT
TRBJ2-7	.	.	TRBV11-3	CASGSTDSYEQYF	TGTGCCAGCGGCTCGACAGACTCCTACGAGCAGTACTTC
TRBJ1-1	.	.	TRBV18	CASSQQGNTEAFF	TGTGCCAGCTCACAACAGGGAAACACTGAAGCTTTCTTT
TRBJ2-7	.	.	TRBV2	CASSPGQGGNKQYF	TGTGCCAGCAGTCCTGGACAGGGAGGGAATAAGCAGTACTTC
TRBJ1-2	TRBD1	.	TRBV5-1	CASSLRAGQGKNYGYTF	TGCGCCAGCAGCTTGAGGGCTGGACAGGGTAAGAACTATGGCTACACCTTC
TRBJ1-2	TRBD1	few	TRBV5-4	CASSMGQGAGAPYGYTF	TGTGCCAGCAGCATGGGACAGGGGGCGGGGGCCCCGTATGGCTACACCTTC
TRBJ1-1	TRBD1	.	TRBV6-5	CASSYRGQNTEAFF	TGTGCCAGCAGTTATAGGGGGCAGAACACTGAAGCTTTCTTT
TRBJ2-1	TRBD2	.	TRBV6-5	CASKAGPNTYNEQFF	TGTGCCAGTAAAGCGGGACCCAACACCTACAATGAGCAGTTCTTC
TRBJ1-5	TRBD1	.	TRBV16	CASSPDRGNQPQHF	TGTGCCAGCAGCCCTGACAGGGGGAATCAGCCCCAGCATTTT
TRBJ2-5	.	.	TRBV9	CASSVGLAEEAQYF	TGTGCCAGCAGCGTAGGACTGGCTGAAGAGGCCCAGTACTTC
TRBJ1-4	.	.	TRBV5-6	CASSLGQTGEKLFF	TGTGCCAGCAGCTTGGGACAGACCGGAGAAAAACTGTTTTTT
TRBJ2-2	.	.	TRBV7-2	CASSPARVRGGELFF	TGTGCCAGCAGCCCCGCCCGAGTTCGGGGCGGGGAGCTGTTTTTT
TRBJ2-1	TRBD2	.	TRBV28	CAIPSLGLVPHEQFF	TGTGCCATCCCCTCACTAGGACTAGTTCCCCATGAGCAGTTCTTC
TRBJ1-5	TRBD1	.	TRBV7-9	CASSLGATGVQPQHF	TGTGCCAGCAGCCTAGGGGCGACAGGGGTACAGCCCCAGCATTTT
TRBJ2-3	.	.	TRBV7-6	CASSFNRLIPETDTQYF	TGTGCCAGCAGCTTTAATCGACTGATCCCGGAGACAGATACGCAGTATTTT
TRBJ2-2	.	.	TRBV11-2	CASSLVEVYTGELFF	TGTGCCAGCAGCTTAGTAGAGGTTTACACCGGGGAGCTGTTTTTT
TRBJ2-1	.	.	TRBV9	CASSVRADSNYNEQFF	TGTGCCAGCAGCGTAAGGGCGGACTCGAACTACAATGAGCAGTTCTTC
TRBJ1-5	.	few	TRBV4-2	CASSQDRAGSQPQHF	TGTGCCAGCAGCCAAGATCGGGCAGGGTCCCAGCCCCAGCATTTT
TRBJ2-2	.	.	TRBV19	CASNPQGQTNTGELFF	TGTGCCAGTAACCCTCAGGGGCAAACGAACACCGGGGAGCTGTTTTTT
TRBJ1-2	TRBD1	.	TRBV6-5	CASSNIRGTDYGYTF	TGTGCCAGCAGTAACATCAGGGGGACAGACTATGGCTACACCTTC
TRBJ2-1	.	.	TRBV11-3	CASSLDPFNEQFF	TGTGCCAGCAGCTTAGACCCATTCAATGAGCAGTTCTTC
TRBJ1-1	.	.	TRBV5-1	CASSLVVGRDTEAFF	TGCGCCAGCAGCTTGGTAGTCGGGAGGGACACTGAAGCTTTCTTT
TRBJ2-1	TRBD2	.	TRBV7-6	CASAKRREGLDEQFF	TGTGCCAGCGCCAAAAGGCGGGAGGGCCTCGATGAGCAGTTCTTC
TRBJ1-1	TRBD1	once	TRBV30	CAWTDRGWTEAFF	TGTGCCTGGACAGACAGGGGATGGACTGAAGCTTTCTTT
TRBJ2-1	TRBD2	.	TRBV12-5	CASAWREGMNEQFF	TGTGCTAGTGCGTGGCGGGAGGGCATGAATGAGCAGTTCTTC